A selection of T cell receptor beta chains follows, all from one sample in a study of OX40 agonist ivuxolimab in advanced cancers. Sequenced by immunoSEQ multiplex PCR; TCRdb stores in-frame clones only, minus some. The repertoire holds some 81,000 clones, with around 86% as singletons. Sequences were derived from CD4+ or CD8+ T cells sorted from blood, sampled in a trial of the OX40 agonist ivuxolimab. The receptor set was obtained from an adult with an advanced solid tumor such as melanoma, head and neck, liver or kidney cancer. The CDR3 runs from the conserved cysteine through the conserved F or W.

J gene | V gene | CDR3 length | CDR3 protein
TRBJ2-7 | TRBV11-2 | 16 | CASSIADRVSSYEQYF
TRBJ2-5 | TRBV19 | 16 | CASRNTGTGPQETQYF
TRBJ2-2 | TRBV29-1 | 16 | CSVAQGAVPNTGELFF
TRBJ2-4 | TRBV5-4 | 16 | CASSLITDLAKNIQYF
TRBJ2-3 | TRBV30 | 13 | CAWTGTFTDTQYF
TRBJ2-1 | TRBV5-4 | 15 | CASSPPRGSYNEQFF
TRBJ2-7 | TRBV14 | 14 | CASSQVLGGGEQYF
TRBJ1-1 | TRBV10-1 | 13 | CASSVQGGAEAFF
TRBJ1-3 | TRBV6-1 | 13 | CASSRISGNTIYF
TRBJ1-2 | TRBV30 | 14 | CAFSGTGGGYGYTF
TRBJ2-7 | TRBV7-2 | 15 | CASSLAPKGWYEQYF
TRBJ1-1 | TRBV10-3 | 16 | CAIRWTGGSMNTEAFF
TRBJ2-7 | TRBV6-5 | 15 | CANSRPGGIAYEQYF
TRBJ1-4 | TRBV27 | 16 | CASSFQGLTTNEKLFF
TRBJ1-1 | TRBV5-1 | 14 | CASSSRGTNTEAFF
TRBJ1-1 | TRBV2 | 15 | CASQYRGRGNTEAFF
TRBJ1-2 | TRBV30 | 14 | CAWSVFGAGAGYTF
TRBJ1-4 | TRBV9 | 15 | CASSPVGSGDEKLFF
TRBJ1-1 | TRBV2 | 13 | CASSARGRAEAFF
TRBJ2-1 | TRBV11-3 | 16 | CASSFRTSGGLGEQFF
TRBJ2-1 | TRBV19 | 16 | CASSYGLAGGHDEQFF
TRBJ1-2 | TRBV19 | 14 | CASTIRAGVGGYTF
TRBJ1-2 | TRBV6-5 | 11 | CASSEGTGYTF
TRBJ2-7 | TRBV29-1 | 11 | CSVGWSYEQYF
TRBJ2-7 | TRBV10-3 | 16 | CAISESGLSGPGEQYF
TRBJ2-1 | TRBV7-9 | 17 | CASSLELTGLGGDEQFF
TRBJ1-5 | TRBV6-1 | 15 | CASSERDRADQPQHF
TRBJ2-5 | TRBV2 | 12 | CASARKRETQYF
TRBJ2-5 | TRBV5-1 | 13 | CATSLLSEETQYF
TRBJ2-1 | TRBV7-2 | 14 | CASSLSGRAGEQFF
TRBJ1-1 | TRBV7-6 | 13 | CASSSASGTEAFF
TRBJ2-1 | TRBV30 | 10 | CAWSVDEQFF
TRBJ1-4 | TRBV5-6 | 16 | CASSLEHLATNEKLFF
TRBJ1-2 | TRBV5-1 | 13 | CASAVDRVYGYTF
TRBJ1-4 | TRBV18 | 13 | CATKSQGEEKLFF
TRBJ1-4 | TRBV5-4 | 14 | CASSLGRLNEKLFF
TRBJ2-3 | TRBV20-1 | 11 | CSAFNTDTQYF
TRBJ1-3 | TRBV18 | 14 | CASSPDGQGNTIYF